The next 5 T cell receptor beta chains were all read from a single sample in a study of blood T cells in healthy people across ages. Then a second PCR, running about 6 to 12 cycles, was carried out with a sample-barcoded 5' primer and a J-beta primer mix. TCRdb used MiXCR to reprocess the 5' RACE reads, holding one entry per CDR3 protein. Of nearly 800,000 distinct CDR3 sequences listed, 25% are singletons. These same records also appear under a second study, on T cells of mothers and their children.

Sequencing was carried out using blood. These receptors were taken from a boy aged 5-17 years in good health.

This sequence joins TRBV7-3 and TRBJ2-5, with TRBD2 identical over 7 bases. The germline V gene encodes CDR1 SGHTA and CDR2 FQGTGA. V was clipped by 5 bases and J by 2 bases; unmatched bases: 5. This CDR3 contains 14 residues. The CDR3 here is CASSAGLGQETQYF. Written as DNA, the CDR3 is TGTGCCAGCAGCGCAGGACTAGGTCAAGAGACCCAGTACTTC.

This clonotype appeared a few times. The rearrangement joins TRBV6-2 or TRBV6-3 to TRBJ2-1; perhaps TRBD1 as D (6 bases). The ends were cut back, 0 bases at V and 12 bases at J, with 18 bases in the middle. CDR3 size: 15 residues. From germline, CDR1 is MNHEY and CDR2 SVGEGT. For the CDR3, the DNA is TGTGCCAGCAGTTACTCCTCCGGGACATTTTGGGGGCAGTTCTTC. This codes for CASSYSSGTFWGQFF.

This chain joins TRBV30 and TRBJ1-1; D remains ambiguous. CDR3 length: 12 residues. The germline V and J ends were trimmed by 4 bases and 6 bases, with 12 bases remaining between them. Per germline, CDR1 GTSNPN and CDR2 SVGIG (reference sequence). This CDR3 is CAWIGRKAEAFF. The CDR3 region has the DNA TGTGCCTGGATTGGGAGGAAGGCTGAAGCTTTCTTT.

V usage is TRBV29-1 and J usage is TRBJ2-7; D unclear. This CDR3 spans 14 amino acids. Trimming took off 6 bases at V and 1 base at J, with 16 bases between the two ends. CDR1 is SQVTM, CDR2 ANQGSEA, per germline. The CDR3 sequence is CSVGSDWPSYEQYF. The DNA for the CDR3 is TGCAGCGTGGGCTCCGACTGGCCGTCCTACGAGCAGTACTTC.

This clonotype was detected only once. The rearrangement joins TRBV29-1 to TRBJ1-4, with TRBD1 as a possible D gene (6 bases). The CDR3 consists of 14 residues. With 3 bases removed from V and 7 bases from J, the gap between germline ends came to 15 bases. From germline, CDR1 is SQVTM and CDR2 ANQGSEA. Here the CDR3 reads CSVDSGTRAEKLFF. The CDR3 nucleotides read TGCAGCGTTGATTCCGGGACACGGGCTGAAAAACTGTTTTTT. Full variable domain (missing parts from reference TRBV29-1 and TRBJ1-4): SAVISQKPSRDICQRGTSLTIQCQVDSQVTMMFWYRQQPGQSLTLIATANQGSEATYESGFVIDKFPISRPNLTFSTLTVSNMSPEDSSIYLCSVDSGTRAEKLFFGSGTQLSVL.